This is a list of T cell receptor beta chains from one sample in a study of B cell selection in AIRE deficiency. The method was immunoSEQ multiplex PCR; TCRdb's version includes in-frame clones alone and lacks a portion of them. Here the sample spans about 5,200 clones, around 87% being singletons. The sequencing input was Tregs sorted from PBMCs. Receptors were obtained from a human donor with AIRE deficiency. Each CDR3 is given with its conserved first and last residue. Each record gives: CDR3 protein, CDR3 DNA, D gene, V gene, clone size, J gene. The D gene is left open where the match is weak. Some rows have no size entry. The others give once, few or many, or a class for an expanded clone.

CASSLRPSGLDYEQYF | TGCGCCAGCAGCTTGAGGCCTAGCGGGCTGGACTACGAGCAGTACTTC | TRBD2 | TRBV5-1 | NA | TRBJ2-7
CASSFDRNEQFF | TGTGCCAGCTCATTCGACCGCAATGAGCAGTTCTTC | NA | TRBV18 | NA | TRBJ2-1
CASSYSPQGGDSPLHF | TGTGCCAGCAGTTACTCCCCACAGGGAGGGGATTCACCCCTCCACTTT | NA | TRBV6-5 | NA | TRBJ1-6
CAARDLNTEAFF | TGTGCCGCCAGGGACTTAAACACTGAAGCTTTCTTT | NA | TRBV7-2 | NA | TRBJ1-1
CASSQDSGGTDTQYF | TGTGCCAGCAGCCAAGATAGCGGGGGCACAGATACGCAGTATTTT | TRBD2 | TRBV14 | NA | TRBJ2-3
CATSRVVTSGGVDTQYF | TGTGCCACCAGCAGAGTCGTGACTAGCGGGGGCGTGGATACGCAGTATTTT | TRBD2 | TRBV15 | NA | TRBJ2-3
CASSIDRNTYEQYF | TGTGCCAGCAGCATTGACAGGAACACCTACGAGCAGTACTTC | NA | TRBV7-2 | once | TRBJ2-7
CASSSRVAGDGDTQYF | TGTGCCAGCAGCTCCCGGGTAGCGGGAGACGGCGATACGCAGTATTTT | TRBD2 | TRBV7-1 | NA | TRBJ2-3
CASSFTLNTEAFF | TGTGCCAGCAGCTTTACGTTGAACACTGAAGCTTTCTTT | NA | TRBV7-6 | once | TRBJ1-1
CASGTGSYEQYF | TGTGCCAGTGGGACAGGCTCCTACGAGCAGTACTTC | TRBD1 | TRBV19 | NA | TRBJ2-7
CASSLGGGNSPLHF | TGTGCCAGCAGTTTGGGGGGCGGCAATTCACCCCTCCACTTT | NA | TRBV28 | NA | TRBJ1-6
CASGFGAQPQHF | TGTGCTAGTGGTTTTGGGGCTCAGCCCCAGCATTTT | NA | TRBV12-5 | NA | TRBJ1-5
CASSTLSVQSRANVLTF | TGTGCCAGCAGCACACTCTCTGTACAAAGTCGGGCCAACGTCCTGACTTTC | NA | TRBV12-1 | NA | TRBJ2-6
CASSIGSSYEQYF | TGTGCCAGTAGTATAGGGAGCTCCTACGAGCAGTACTTC | NA | TRBV19 | NA | TRBJ2-7
CGSSRFSAGGELFF | TGTGGGAGCAGTAGGTTTTCGGCGGGCGGGGAGCTGTTTTTT | NA | TRBV6-6 | NA | TRBJ2-2
CAISTISDTQYF | TGTGCCATCAGTACAATCTCAGATACGCAGTATTTT | NA | TRBV10-3 | NA | TRBJ2-3
CASSGAGEIRAFF | TGTGCCAGCAGCGGGGCAGGGGAGATAAGGGCTTTCTTT | NA | TRBV7-9 | NA | TRBJ1-1
CASSSHSQGNGYTF | TGTGCCAGCAGCTCCCACTCACAGGGGAATGGCTACACCTTC | TRBD1 | TRBV7-2 | NA | TRBJ1-2
CASRTSGRTGELFF | TGTGCCAGCAGGACTAGCGGGAGAACCGGGGAGCTGTTTTTT | TRBD2 | TRBV7-9 | once | TRBJ2-2
CASYSPSSGNTIYF | TGTGCCAGCTACTCGCCGAGCTCTGGAAACACCATATATTTT | NA | TRBV28 | NA | TRBJ1-3
CASSRGTGQYF | TGTGCCAGCAGCCGCGGGACGGGGCAGTACTTC | NA | TRBV6-5 | NA | TRBJ2-7
CTAQWDLGQYF | TGCACCGCGCAGTGGGACTTGGGGCAGTACTTC | NA | TRBV20-1 | NA | TRBJ2-7
CASSLGDRDTGELFF | TGTGCCAGCAGCTTAGGGGACAGGGACACCGGGGAGCTGTTTTTT | TRBD1 | TRBV7-9 | NA | TRBJ2-2
CASSRRDTYVNEQFF | TGTGCCAGCAGCCGCCGGGACACCTATGTCAATGAGCAGTTCTTC | NA | TRBV2 | NA | TRBJ2-1
CASSSEGGHTDTQYF | TGTGCCAGCAGCTCGGAGGGCGGACACACAGATACGCAGTATTTT | NA | TRBV5-4 | NA | TRBJ2-3
CASSEGRGLNTEAFF | TGTGCCAGCAGTGAAGGCAGGGGCCTGAACACTGAAGCTTTCTTT | NA | TRBV6-1 | NA | TRBJ1-1
CASSDRSNQPQHF | TGTGCCAGCAGTGACAGGAGCAATCAGCCCCAGCATTTT | NA | TRBV2 | NA | TRBJ1-5
CASSPNGRVPYEQYF | TGTGCCAGCAGCCCAAATGGGCGGGTCCCCTACGAGCAGTACTTC | NA | TRBV9 | NA | TRBJ2-7
CASSEPRDRADYGYTF | TGTGCCAGCAGTGAACCTAGGGACAGGGCGGACTATGGCTACACCTTC | TRBD1 | TRBV6-1 | NA | TRBJ1-2
CASSPNPGTIYEQYF | TGTGCCAGCTCACCGAACCCCGGGACCATCTACGAGCAGTACTTC | NA | TRBV18 | NA | TRBJ2-7
CASSLQGTVTEAFF | TGTGCCAGCAGTTTACAGGGGACCGTCACTGAAGCTTTCTTT | NA | TRBV27 | NA | TRBJ1-1
CASSQGGWQVNVLTF | TGCGCCAGCAGCCAAGGTGGGTGGCAGGTCAACGTCCTGACTTTC | NA | TRBV4-1 | NA | TRBJ2-6
CASSRLAGEVEQFF | TGCGCCAGCAGCCGACTAGCGGGAGAGGTTGAGCAGTTCTTC | TRBD2 | TRBV5-1 | NA | TRBJ2-1
CAIRGQGVNTEAFF | TGTGCCATCAGGGGACAGGGGGTCAACACTGAAGCTTTCTTT | TRBD1 | TRBV10-3 | NA | TRBJ1-1
CASSLQDTEAFF | TGCGCCAGCAGCTTGCAGGACACTGAAGCTTTCTTT | NA | TRBV5-1 | NA | TRBJ1-1
CAISDPPRRVRETQYF | TGTGCCATCAGTGACCCCCCGAGGAGGGTGCGGGAGACCCAGTACTTC | NA | TRBV10-3 | NA | TRBJ2-5
CASSPPRGLAGALGTQYF | TGTGCCAGCTCACCACCGAGAGGGCTAGCGGGGGCCCTGGGTACGCAGTATTTT | TRBD2 | TRBV18 | NA | TRBJ2-3
CASSPGMGNQPQHF | TGTGCCAGCAGCCCCGGAATGGGCAATCAGCCCCAGCATTTT | NA | TRBV7-2 | NA | TRBJ1-5
CASSQRNRGGTEAFF | TGCGCCAGCAGCCAAAGAAACAGGGGTGGGACTGAAGCTTTCTTT | TRBD1 | TRBV4-3 | NA | TRBJ1-1
CASSSAGGYGYTF | TGTGCCAGCAGCTCCGCAGGGGGCTATGGCTACACCTTC | TRBD1 | TRBV7-2 | NA | TRBJ1-2
CASSLFGTGLRNEQFF | TGTGCCAGCAGTTTATTCGGGACAGGGTTACGGAATGAGCAGTTCTTC | TRBD1 | TRBV28 | NA | TRBJ2-1
CASSFLAWGELFF | TGTGCCAGCAGCTTTCTAGCGTGGGGGGAGCTGTTTTTT | NA | TRBV7-3 | once | TRBJ2-2
CASSLGKSPLHF | TGTGCCAGCAGCTTGGGCAAGTCACCCCTCCACTTT | NA | TRBV5-4 | NA | TRBJ1-6
CASRYREGQPQHF | TGTGCCAGCAGGTACAGGGAGGGTCAGCCCCAGCATTTT | NA | TRBV6-6 | few | TRBJ1-5
CASSQGTSGGYEQYF | TGTGCCAGCAGCCAGGGGACTAGCGGGGGCTACGAGCAGTACTTC | TRBD2 | TRBV4-2 | NA | TRBJ2-7
CASGLVGGRTEAFF | TGTGCTAGTGGTTTGGTCGGGGGCCGGACTGAAGCTTTCTTT | NA | TRBV12-5 | once | TRBJ1-1
CASSLSSSGISYEQYF | TGTGCCAGCAGCTTATCGTCTAGCGGGATCTCCTACGAGCAGTACTTC | TRBD2 | TRBV7-2 | NA | TRBJ2-7
CASRPTRYTEAFF | TGTGCCAGCAGACCCACTCGGTACACTGAAGCTTTCTTT | NA | TRBV27 | few | TRBJ1-1
CASSPGQAVWNIQYF | TGTGCCAGCAGCCCGGGACAGGCAGTATGGAACATTCAGTACTTC | TRBD1 | TRBV7-8 | NA | TRBJ2-4
CASSREQGGPTEAFF | TGCGCCAGCAGCCGCGAACAGGGGGGGCCCACTGAAGCTTTCTTT | TRBD1 | TRBV4-3 | NA | TRBJ1-1
CASSLVGGSQYF | TGTGCCAGCAGCTTGGTGGGCGGGAGCCAGTACTTC | TRBD2 | TRBV5-5 | once | TRBJ2-5
CASSLGTVSTDTQYF | TGCGCCAGCAGCCTGGGGACAGTCTCCACAGATACGCAGTATTTT | TRBD1 | TRBV4-3 | NA | TRBJ2-3
CASSFTGPDTQYF | TGTGCCAGCAGCTTTACAGGGCCAGATACGCAGTATTTT | NA | TRBV11-3 | NA | TRBJ2-3
CASLQGMENEQYF | TGTGCCAGCCTTCAGGGGATGGAAAATGAGCAGTACTTC | NA | TRBV6-1 | NA | TRBJ2-7
CASSPRTGLSYEQYF | TGTGCCAGCTCACCACGGACAGGGCTTTCCTACGAGCAGTACTTC | TRBD1 | TRBV18 | NA | TRBJ2-7
CASSQELRVNGYTF | TGCGCCAGCAGCCAAGAGTTAAGGGTGAATGGCTACACCTTC | NA | TRBV4-3 | NA | TRBJ1-2
CASSYSTLNTEAFF | TGTGCCAGCAGTTACTCGACATTGAACACTGAAGCTTTCTTT | NA | TRBV6-6 | NA | TRBJ1-1
CASSSRLPGDLDYGYTF | TGCGCCAGCAGCTCGCGCCTGCCAGGGGATCTAGATTATGGCTACACCTTC | NA | TRBV5-1 | NA | TRBJ1-2